The present T cell receptor beta chain was sequenced within a study of T cell responses to AZD1222 COVID-19 vaccine. Whole-study findings and limits: It was only after the peak T cell response that any repertoires were sampled. White British ancestry dominated among donors, who included more females, and clonal diversity was possibly underestimated.

The assay was immunoSEQ multiplex PCR, and TCRdb's table has in-frame clones only and misses some. The sample includes roughly 160,000 clones, roughly 94% of them seen just once. The CDR3 extends over 18 amino acids. Trimming took 2 bases from V and 0 from J; bases not matched to a gene: 5. Looked up from germline, CDR1 is SGHNT and CDR2 is YENEEA. As regards this clone: Its antigen is unidentified.

The chain is built from TRBV11-3 and TRBJ2-3; 13 bases are shared with TRBD2. The TCR sequence derives from an adult in good health. The sequencing here drew on peripheral blood, taken on day 0 of MenACWY control vaccination. As DNA, the CDR3 is TGTGCCAGCAGCTTAATGGGACTAGCGGGAATGAGCACAGATACGCAGTATTTT. It translates to CASSLMGLAGMSTDTQYF. The entire variable domain, with the rest obtained from reference TRBV11-3 and TRBJ2-3, is as follows: EAGVVQSPRYKIIEKKQPVAFWCNPISGHNTLYWYLQNLGQGPELLIRYENEEAVDDSQLPKDRFSAERLKGVDSTLKIQPAELGDSAVYLCASSLMGLAGMSTDTQYFGPGTRLTVL.